These 23 T cell receptor beta chains came from one sample sequenced in a study of blood T cell repertoires in COVID-19. Sequencing used immunoSEQ multiplex PCR; TCRdb keeps in-frame clones, though not all of them. The sample yields hundreds of thousands of clones, 90% seen once. The source material was PBMCs or T cells enriched from blood (not recorded which). The receptors come from a woman between 18 and 30 years old with acute COVID-19.

This chain connects TRBV7-3 to TRBJ1-4; D gene unclear. CDR1 and CDR2 (germline): SGHTA, FQGTGA. V shed 1 base and J shed 0 bases, with 18 bases lying between them. This CDR3 is 19 amino acids long. CDR3 residues: CASSLKVRRPAATNEKLFF. Written as DNA, the CDR3 is TGTGCCAGCAGCTTAAAGGTGCGGAGGCCAGCCGCAACTAATGAAAAACTGTTTTTT.

The rearrangement joins TRBV11-2 to TRBJ1-1; TRBD1 might be the D (6 bases). The V gene lost 2 bases and the J gene lost 5 bases, with 18 bases spanning the gap. In germline, CDR1 is SGHAT, CDR2 FQNNGV. This CDR3 comprises 16 residues. The CDR3 coding sequence is TGTGCCAGCAGCTTAAATCTCATGCCAGGGGAAACTGAAGCTTTCTTT. Translated: CASSLNLMPGETEAFF.

Regarding this clone: In the same sample, other DNA sequences code for this CDR3. The rearrangement uses TRBV19 and TRBJ2-7, with D possibly being TRBD2 (6 bases). This CDR3 is built from 13 residues. Deletions cut 3 bases from V and 0 bases from J, with 6 bases between. Germline CDR1 LNHDA, CDR2 SQIVND (reference sequence). In DNA, the CDR3 is TGTGCCAGTAGTATTAGCGGCTCCTACGAGCAGTACTTC. Its protein is CASSISGSYEQYF.

This clone was detected only once. The rearrangement links TRBV3-1 (or the pseudogene TRBV3-2) to TRBJ2-7; 10 bases are shared with TRBD2. J gave up 6 bases and V 0 bases, and 5 bases lay outside the gene matches. The CDR3 runs to 15 residues. CDR1 LGHDT and CDR2 YNNKEL come from the germline V gene (reference sequence). The CDR3 DNA is TGTGCCAGCAGCCAAGATCTAGCGGGAGTCCGCGAGCAGTACTTC. It translates to CASSQDLAGVREQYF.

This clone was detected once. The J gene is TRBJ1-1, the V gene TRBV12-3 or TRBV12-4, with D unclear. The V end lost 7 bases, the J end lost 4 bases, and 13 bases lay between the germline ends. The CDR3 spans 13 residues. CDR3 nucleotide sequence: TGTGCCAGCACCCCCCCGGAGAGCACTGAAGCTTTCTTT. Translating it yields CASTPPESTEAFF.

V is TRBV19 and J is TRBJ1-5, with D unclear. Trimming left V 3 bases short and J 11 bases short, with 11 bases between. Germline values: CDR1 LNHDA, CDR2 SQIVND (reference sequence). The CDR3 is made up of 12 amino acids. The DNA for the CDR3 is TGTGCCAGTAGTATCCCCTCCGGGGCCCAGCATTTT. Protein product: CASSIPSGAQHF.

The genes are TRBV7-8 and TRBJ1-1, with a possible D match to TRBD1 (6 bases). Trimming removed 5 bases from V and 1 base from J, with 11 bases in between. The CDR3 consists of 14 residues. Germline V gene sequence: CDR1 SGHVS, CDR2 FQNEAQ. The CDR3 DNA reads as TGTGCCAGCAGCCCTCAGGGACAGAACACTGAAGCTTTCTTT. It encodes CASSPQGQNTEAFF.

This chain connects TRBV5-1 to TRBJ2-7, with 9 bases identical to TRBD1. The germline V gene encodes CDR1 SGHRS and CDR2 YFSETQ. This CDR3 contains 14 residues. V lost 4 bases to trimming and J lost 6 bases; unmatched junction nucleotides: 8. The CDR3: CASSILNRGREQYF. The CDR3 nucleotides read TGCGCCAGCAGCATCCTAAACAGGGGGCGCGAGCAGTACTTC.

This clone occurred once. At one of its ends the junction is not consistent with the germline gene, which may arise from a read error. The chain recombines TRBV5-1 with TRBJ2-5, with 7 bases identical to TRBD1. Germline V gene data show CDR1 as SGHRS and CDR2 as YFSETQ. This CDR3 region has 13 residues. Here the CDR3 DNA reads TGCGCCAGCAGGTTGGGACAGCAAGAGACCCAGTACTTC. Translating it yields CASRLGQQETQYF.

The V call is TRBV4-2, the J call TRBJ2-3; 7 nucleotides match TRBD1. Per germline, CDR1 LGHNA and CDR2 YNFKEQ. The CDR3 totals 16 residues. The ends lost 0 bases at V and 3 bases at J; junction bases unmatched: 6. This CDR3 is CASSQDYRGLTDTQYF. The CDR3 DNA reads TGTGCCAGCAGCCAAGACTACAGGGGTTTAACAGATACGCAGTATTTT.

The rearrangement joins TRBV25-1 to TRBJ1-2, with TRBD1 matching over 7 bases. Germline CDR1 MGHDK, CDR2 SYGVNS. The CDR3 is 16 residues long. V shed 3 bases, J shed 3 bases, and the junction held 10 bases outside the gene matches. The CDR3 sequence: CASSERDSATDYGYTF. Written as DNA, the CDR3 is TGTGCCAGCAGTGAGCGGGACAGCGCGACCGACTATGGCTACACCTTC.

This chain connects TRBV27 to TRBJ2-2, with 7 bases aligning to TRBD2. The CDR3 totals 16 residues. J lost 1 base, V lost 5 bases, and 7 bases had no gene match. Germline CDR1 and CDR2: MNHEY and SMNVEV (reference sequence). The CDR3 DNA reads TGTGCCAGCAGTCCCCGGACTAGGGTGAACACCGGGGAGCTGTTTTTT. It is translated as CASSPRTRVNTGELFF.

V usage is TRBV2 and J usage is TRBJ1-1; 10 nucleotides agree with TRBD1. This CDR3 has 13 amino acids. Trimming removed 6 bases from V and 5 bases from J; junction bases left unmatched: 3. Germline loops: CDR1 SNHLY, CDR2 FYNNEI. The chain's CDR3 is CASRGTGDTEAFF. DNA of the CDR3: TGTGCCAGCAGAGGGACAGGGGATACTGAAGCTTTCTTT. Based on the CDR3 plus reference TRBV2 and TRBJ1-1, the full variable domain is EPEVTQTPSHQVTQMGQEVILRCVPISNHLYFYWYRQILGQKVEFLVSFYNNEISEKSEIFDDQFSVERPDGSNFTLKIRSTKLEDSAMYFCASRGTGDTEAFFGQGTRLTVV.

The chain joins TRBV3-1 (or the pseudogene TRBV3-2) to TRBJ1-3; D not certain. V shed 3 bases and J shed 0 bases, with 9 bases lying between them. This CDR3 contains 15 residues. The germline gives CDR1 LGHDT, CDR2 YNNKEL (reference sequence). The CDR3 region has the DNA TGTGCCAGCAGCCAGTCAGACTACTCTGGAAACACCATATATTTT. It encodes CASSQSDYSGNTIYF.

In its sample, this clone was seen once. The rearrangement links TRBV27 to TRBJ1-1; possibly TRBD1 for D (6 bases). Deletions cut 3 bases from V and 5 bases from J, with 13 bases between. Germline CDR1 reads MNHEY; CDR2 reads SMNVEV (reference sequence). The CDR3 consists of 14 residues. The CDR3 DNA reads as TGTGCCAGCAGTTTGGGTCAGGGGATGACTGAAGCTTTCTTT. It specifies CASSLGQGMTEAFF.

The gene calls are TRBV9 and TRBJ2-3; D is unclear. Germline V gene lookup returns CDR1 SGDLS and CDR2 YYNGEE. The CDR3 is 15 residues long. Trimming took off 0 bases at V and 2 bases at J, with 10 bases between the two ends. The CDR3 DNA reads TGTGCCAGCAGCGTAGGCACTTCTTTCACAGATACGCAGTATTTT. Its translation: CASSVGTSFTDTQYF.

CDR3 amino acids: CASSLTVSSGNTIYF. CDR3 nucleotides: TGTGCCAGTAGTTTGACAGTTAGCTCTGGAAACACCATATATTTT. This chain joins TRBV19 and TRBJ1-3; possible D gene TRBD1, 5 bases. The V and J ends lost 5 bases and 0 bases respectively, with 11 bases between them. The germline gives CDR1 LNHDA, CDR2 SQIVND (reference sequence). The CDR3 sequence is 15 residues long.

The rearrangement joins TRBV21-1 to TRBJ1-5; the D call TRBD1 from the table was never checked on the DNA. TRBV21-1 is shown as a pseudogene. This CDR3 region has 15 residues. The CDR3 DNA follows: TGTGCCAGCAATCTAAGGACAGGGATAAATCAGCCCCAGCATTTT. Protein: CASNLRTGINQPQHF.

This chain links TRBV5-6 with TRBJ2-3, with 9 positions matching TRBD1. The V and J ends lost 1 base and 3 bases, in that order; junction bases with no gene match: 6. CDR3 size: 16 residues. CDR1 SGHDT and CDR2 YYEEEE come from the germline V gene. This CDR3 is CASSLPLQGATDTQYF. CDR3 in DNA: TGTGCCAGCAGCTTGCCACTACAGGGGGCGACAGATACGCAGTATTTT.

This clone has just a few counts. The chain combines TRBV7-9 with TRBJ2-1; TRBD2 aligns across 9 bases. The germline V gene encodes CDR1 SEHNR and CDR2 FQNEAQ (reference sequence). V lost 4 bases to trimming and J lost 2 bases; unmatched junction nucleotides: 0. This CDR3 has 14 residues. CDR3 nucleotide sequence: TGTGCCAGCAGCTCTAGCGGGGCCTACAATGAGCAGTTCTTC. Protein sequence: CASSSSGAYNEQFF.

The J gene is TRBJ1-2, the V gene TRBV29-1; D is perhaps TRBD1 (5 bases). This CDR3 has 13 residues. The V end was cut by 4 bases, the J end by 4 bases, with 13 bases between. CDR1 is SQVTM and CDR2 is ANQGSEA in the germline V gene. DNA for the CDR3: TGCAGCGTTGGGGGGGTGGCGACCTATGGCTACACCTTC. It codes for CSVGGVATYGYTF.

The gene calls are TRBV9 and TRBJ1-5, with a possible D match to TRBD1 (6 bases). The germline V and J ends were trimmed by 0 bases and 0 bases, with 19 bases remaining between them. The CDR3 is 19 amino acids. Germline V CDR1 and CDR2: SGDLS, YYNGEE. CDR3 nucleotides: TGTGCCAGCAGCGTAGGGCCTTATCCGGACAGACATAGCAATCAGCCCCAGCATTTT. It is translated as CASSVGPYPDRHSNQPQHF.

The J gene is TRBJ2-4, the V gene TRBV28; tentative D call: TRBD1 (6 bases). Germline V gene lookup returns CDR1 MDHEN and CDR2 SYDVKM. CDR3 length equals 16 residues. Between the trimmed V and J ends, which lost 5 bases and 9 bases, there was a span of 23 bases. DNA of the CDR3: TGTGCCAGCAGTCCTCATATACCGGGACCCAGGGGCATTCAGTACTTC. Its translation is CASSPHIPGPRGIQYF.